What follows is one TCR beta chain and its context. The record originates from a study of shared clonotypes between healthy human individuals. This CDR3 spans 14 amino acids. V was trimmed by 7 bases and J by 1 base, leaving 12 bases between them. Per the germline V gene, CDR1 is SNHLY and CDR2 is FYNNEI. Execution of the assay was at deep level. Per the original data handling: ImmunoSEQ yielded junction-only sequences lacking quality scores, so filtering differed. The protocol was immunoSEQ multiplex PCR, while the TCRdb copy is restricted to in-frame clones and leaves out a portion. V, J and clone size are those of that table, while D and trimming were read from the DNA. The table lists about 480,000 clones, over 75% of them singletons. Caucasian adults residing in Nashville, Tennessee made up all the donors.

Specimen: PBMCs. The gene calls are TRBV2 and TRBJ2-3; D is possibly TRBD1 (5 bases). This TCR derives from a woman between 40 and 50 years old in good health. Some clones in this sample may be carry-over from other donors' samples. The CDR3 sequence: CASTEVGGTDTQYF. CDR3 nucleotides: TGTGCCAGCACCGAGGTAGGGGGCACAGATACGCAGTATTTT.